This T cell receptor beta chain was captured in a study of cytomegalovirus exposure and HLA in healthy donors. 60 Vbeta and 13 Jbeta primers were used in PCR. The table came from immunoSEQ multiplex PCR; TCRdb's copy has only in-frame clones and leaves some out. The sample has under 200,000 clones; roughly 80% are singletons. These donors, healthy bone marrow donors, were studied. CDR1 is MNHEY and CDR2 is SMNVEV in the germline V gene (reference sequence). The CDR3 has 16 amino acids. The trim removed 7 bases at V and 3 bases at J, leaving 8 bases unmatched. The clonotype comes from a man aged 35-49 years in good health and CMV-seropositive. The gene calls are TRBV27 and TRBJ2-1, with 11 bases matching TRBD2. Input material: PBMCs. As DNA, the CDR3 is TGTGCCAGCACTGTAGCGGGGGGGTTTGTCTACAATGAGCAGTTCTTC. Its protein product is CASTVAGGFVYNEQFF.